This is a list of T cell receptor beta chains from one sample in a study of cytomegalovirus exposure and HLA in healthy donors. Sequencing used immunoSEQ multiplex PCR; TCRdb keeps in-frame clones, though not all of them. The sample carries some 190,000 clones, around 80% recorded once. Sequencing input: PBMCs. These receptors all come from a girl aged 10 to 17 in good health and CMV-seropositive. CDR3s include the opening cysteine and the closing phenylalanine or tryptophan. A D gene is named only where the DNA matches it firmly. Part of the rows lack a size; the others show once, few, many or a class for expanded clones.

TGTGCCAGCAGTGAAGGGTCACTAGCGGGAGATACGCAGTATTTT CASSEGSLAGDTQYF NA TRBD2 TRBJ2-3 TRBV6-1
TGCGCCAGCAGCCAAGACTCCCAGGTCGGATATACGCAGTATTTT CASSQDSQVGYTQYF NA NA TRBJ2-3 TRBV4-3
TGCAGCGTGGCACCCACTCAGACTAGCGGGAGGGCCGATACGCAGTATTTT CSVAPTQTSGRADTQYF once TRBD2 TRBJ2-3 TRBV29-1
TGCGCCAGCAGCACCGGAGCGGAGAGCACAGATACGCAGTATTTT CASSTGAESTDTQYF NA NA TRBJ2-3 TRBV10-1
TGCGCCAGCAGCCAAGACCGAGGGCCTGAAAAACTGTTTTTT CASSQDRGPEKLFF NA NA TRBJ1-4 TRBV4-3
TGTGCCAGCAGCTTAGACCTGAGTTCTGGCAGGCGAGAGACCCAGTACTTC CASSLDLSSGRRETQYF few NA TRBJ2-5 TRBV7-2
TGTGCCAGTACCCTAGGAGGGATTAATGAAAAACTGTTTTTT CASTLGGINEKLFF few NA TRBJ1-4 TRBV19
TGTGCCAGCTCACCAGACCGGGACTCCGAGCAGTACTTC CASSPDRDSEQYF NA NA TRBJ2-7 TRBV18
TGTGCCTGTAGCCCCCTCCCGGAGACCCAGTACTTC CACSPLPETQYF NA NA TRBJ2-5 TRBV30
TGTGCCAGCTCAAAGGGACAGACCTACGAGCAGTACTTC CASSKGQTYEQYF NA TRBD1 TRBJ2-7 TRBV18
TGTGCCAGCAGCCTTAGCGGGGGGGGGCTTAGCAATGAGCAGTTCTTC CASSLSGGGLSNEQFF NA TRBD2 TRBJ2-1 TRBV11-2
TGTGCCAGCACCGACAACAATCAGCCCCAGCATTTT CASTDNNQPQHF NA NA TRBJ1-5 TRBV2
TGTGCCAGTAGTAAACAGGGCCTAGACACTGAAGCTTTCTTT CASSKQGLDTEAFF NA NA TRBJ1-1 TRBV19
TGCGCCAGCAGCTGGACAGGAATGTACCAAGAGACCCAGTACTTC CASSWTGMYQETQYF NA TRBD1 TRBJ2-5 TRBV5-1
TGTGCCAGCAGCTTTAAAGAGGGATCAGAGCAGTTCTTC CASSFKEGSEQFF NA NA TRBJ2-1 TRBV7-3
TGTGCCAGCAGCCCCACCCCACGACAGGGATGGAGGCCCCAGCATTTT CASSPTPRQGWRPQHF NA TRBD1 TRBJ1-5 TRBV6-6
TGTGCCAGCAGTCTAACACTAGCGGGACGCACAGATACGCAGTATTTT CASSLTLAGRTDTQYF NA TRBD2 TRBJ2-3 TRBV2
TGTGCCAGCAGTTTACACCTAACCTACGAGCAGTACTTC CASSLHLTYEQYF few NA TRBJ2-7 TRBV27
TGCGCCAGCAGCGTCGGGACTAGCGGGAGGAATGAGCAGTTCTTC CASSVGTSGRNEQFF NA TRBD2 TRBJ2-1 TRBV4-3
TGTGCCTGGCTGGGACAGTCCTATGGCTACACCTTC CAWLGQSYGYTF NA TRBD1 TRBJ1-2 TRBV30
TGTGCCAGCAGTGGCTCTAGCGGGAGGCCCCATCACATCACAGATACGCAGTATTTT CASSGSSGRPHHITDTQYF few TRBD2 TRBJ2-3 TRBV6-1
TGTGCCAGCAGCTTTCGACAGGGTCGGAGCACCGGGGAGCTGTTTTTT CASSFRQGRSTGELFF NA TRBD1 TRBJ2-2 TRBV14
TGTGCCAGCAGCCGAGGACTAGCGGGAGCCACAGATACGCAGTATTTT CASSRGLAGATDTQYF NA TRBD2 TRBJ2-3 TRBV4-2
TGTGCCAGCAGTGATCCGGGACAGGGAGATCCTAACTATGGCTACACCTTC CASSDPGQGDPNYGYTF NA TRBD1 TRBJ1-2 TRBV25-1
TGTGCCAGCAGCCAAGTATCATCGGCTAGCGGGAGCTCCTACGAGCAGTACTTC CASSQVSSASGSSYEQYF NA TRBD2 TRBJ2-7 TRBV4-2
TGCGCCAGCAGCCAAGAACGGGGTCCCACCGGGGAGCTGTTTTTT CASSQERGPTGELFF NA NA TRBJ2-2 TRBV4-1
TGTGCCAGCAGCCCGATCAGAAGGACTAGCGGGTATACGCAGTATTTT CASSPIRRTSGYTQYF NA TRBD2 TRBJ2-3 TRBV11-2
TGTGCCAGCAGCTTAGGTACTAGCGGCGAGCAGTACTTC CASSLGTSGEQYF NA TRBD2 TRBJ2-7 TRBV11-2
TGTGCCAGCAGCAGGACTAGCGGGATTGCCGGGGAGCTGTTTTTT CASSRTSGIAGELFF NA TRBD2 TRBJ2-2 TRBV11-1
TGTGCCAGCAGCTTAACAGGGGGAAAGGGGACCCAGTACTTC CASSLTGGKGTQYF NA TRBD1 TRBJ2-5 TRBV5-4
TGTGCCAGTTTACTTACAGGGGTGGGGGGCTACACCTTC CASLLTGVGGYTF NA TRBD1 TRBJ1-2 TRBV2
TGCAGCGTAGGCAACAGTCTCGAAGCTTTCTTT CSVGNSLEAFF NA NA TRBJ1-1 TRBV29-1
TGTGCCAGCAGCTTGGGTCCACCGGGTTTATCCGGGGAGCTGTTTTTT CASSLGPPGLSGELFF once NA TRBJ2-2 TRBV5-8
TGTGCCAGCAGCTTGGGCGGTAACGGTTACAATGAGCAGTTCTTC CASSLGGNGYNEQFF NA NA TRBJ2-1 TRBV5-4
TGTGCCAGCAGCGGCAGGGTCCAAGAGACCCAGTACTTC CASSGRVQETQYF NA NA TRBJ2-5 TRBV9
TGTGCCAGCAGCTTAACCCCACAGGGCCTTTCCTACGAGCAGTACTTC CASSLTPQGLSYEQYF few NA TRBJ2-7 TRBV7-3
TGTGCCAGCATTGACAGGGGATTGAACACTGAAGCTTTCTTT CASIDRGLNTEAFF few TRBD1 TRBJ1-1 TRBV11-2
TGTGCCAGCAGCTTAGGGGGGGTGTCCTACAATGAGCAGTTCTTC CASSLGGVSYNEQFF NA NA TRBJ2-1 TRBV11-2
TGCGCCAGCAGCCAAGAGCGGAGGGCCTACGAGCAGTACTTC CASSQERRAYEQYF NA NA TRBJ2-7 TRBV4-1
TGTGCCAGCAGTTACCGTCGGACTAGCGGGTCCTACGAGCAGTACTTC CASSYRRTSGSYEQYF few TRBD2 TRBJ2-7 TRBV6-5
TGTGCCAGCAGTCCTAGGGCGGGAGGCACAGATACGCAGTATTTT CASSPRAGGTDTQYF NA TRBD2 TRBJ2-3 TRBV2
TGTGCCTGGAGTGTCGGGGGGGTAACCTACGAGCAGTACTTC CAWSVGGVTYEQYF NA TRBD2 TRBJ2-7 TRBV30
TGTGCCAGCCAAAAAACCGGGGAGCTGTTTTTT CASQKTGELFF NA NA TRBJ2-2 TRBV27
TGTGCCAGCAGTCCACGACGGGTTTTCGGAAGGGAGCAGTACTTC CASSPRRVFGREQYF NA NA TRBJ2-7 TRBV28